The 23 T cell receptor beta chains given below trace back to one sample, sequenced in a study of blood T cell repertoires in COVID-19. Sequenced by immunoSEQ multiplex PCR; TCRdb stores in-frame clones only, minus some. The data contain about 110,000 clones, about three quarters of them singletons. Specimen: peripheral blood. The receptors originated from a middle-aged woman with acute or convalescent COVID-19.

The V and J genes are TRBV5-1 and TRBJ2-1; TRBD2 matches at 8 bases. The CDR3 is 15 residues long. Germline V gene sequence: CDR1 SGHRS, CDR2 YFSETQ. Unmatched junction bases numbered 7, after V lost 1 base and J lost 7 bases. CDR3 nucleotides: TGCGCCAGCAGCTTGACTCGCGGGGGGATAAATGAGCAGTTCTTC. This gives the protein CASSLTRGGINEQFF. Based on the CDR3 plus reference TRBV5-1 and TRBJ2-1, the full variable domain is KAGVTQTPRYLIKTRGQQVTLSCSPISGHRSVSWYQQTPGQGLQFLFEYFSETQRNKGNFPGRFSGRQFSNSRSEMNVSTLELGDSALYLCASSLTRGGINEQFFGPGTRLTVL.

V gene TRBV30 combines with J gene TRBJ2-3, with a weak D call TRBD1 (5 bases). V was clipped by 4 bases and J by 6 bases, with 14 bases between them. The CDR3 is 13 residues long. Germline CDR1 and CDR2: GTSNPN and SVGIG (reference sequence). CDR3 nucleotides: TGTGCCTGGACTACCCCGAACAGGGATACGCAGTATTTT. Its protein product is CAWTTPNRDTQYF.

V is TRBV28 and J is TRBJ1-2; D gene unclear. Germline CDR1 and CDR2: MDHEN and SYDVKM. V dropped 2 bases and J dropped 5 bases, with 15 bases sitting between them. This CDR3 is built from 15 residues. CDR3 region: CASSLAMWAAYGYTF. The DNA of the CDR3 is TGTGCCAGCAGTTTAGCTATGTGGGCAGCTTATGGCTACACCTTC.

CDR3 DNA sequence: TGTGCCAGCAGCTTAGGCCCGCCCACCTTGGCCCATGAAGCTTTCTTT. Its translation is CASSLGPPTLAHEAFF. The J gene is TRBJ1-1, the V gene TRBV13; D uncertain. The CDR3 consists of 16 residues. Germline lookup yields CDR1 PRHDT and CDR2 FYEKMQ (reference sequence). V shed 0 bases and J shed 7 bases, with 18 bases lying between them.

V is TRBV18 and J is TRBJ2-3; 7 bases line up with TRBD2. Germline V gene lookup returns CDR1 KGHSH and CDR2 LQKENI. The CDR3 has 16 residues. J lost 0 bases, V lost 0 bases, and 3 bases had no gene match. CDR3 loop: CASSPPLAASTDTQYF. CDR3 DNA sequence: TGTGCCAGCTCACCACCTCTAGCGGCGAGCACAGATACGCAGTATTTT.

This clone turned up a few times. The CDR3 nucleotides are TGTGCCAGTTCTCAACAGGGCAGTTTGGAAAAACTGTTTTTT. Translation: CASSQQGSLEKLFF. The J gene is TRBJ1-4, the V gene TRBV19; tentatively, D is TRBD1 (6 bases). The CDR3 spans 14 residues. CDR1 and CDR2 from the germline V gene are LNHDA and SQIVND (reference sequence). Trimming pared 8 bases from V and 8 bases from J, leaving 18 bases between.

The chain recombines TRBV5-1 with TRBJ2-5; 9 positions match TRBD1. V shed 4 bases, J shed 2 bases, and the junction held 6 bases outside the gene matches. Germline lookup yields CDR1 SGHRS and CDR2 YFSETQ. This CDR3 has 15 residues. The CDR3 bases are TGCGCCAGCAGCCGTGCCGGGACAGGGCAAGAGACCCAGTACTTC. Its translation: CASSRAGTGQETQYF.

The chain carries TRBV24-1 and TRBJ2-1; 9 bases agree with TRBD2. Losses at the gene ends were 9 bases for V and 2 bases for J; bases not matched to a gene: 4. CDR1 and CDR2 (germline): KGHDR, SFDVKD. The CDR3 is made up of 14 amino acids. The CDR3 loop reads CATGASGAYNEQFF. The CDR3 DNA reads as TGTGCCACCGGTGCTAGCGGGGCCTACAATGAGCAGTTCTTC.

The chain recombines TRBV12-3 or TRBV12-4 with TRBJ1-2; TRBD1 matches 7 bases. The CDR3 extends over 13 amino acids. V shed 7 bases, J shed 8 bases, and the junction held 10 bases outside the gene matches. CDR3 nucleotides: TGTGCCAGCAAGAAGAGACAGGGCTACGGCTACACCTTC. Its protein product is CASKKRQGYGYTF.

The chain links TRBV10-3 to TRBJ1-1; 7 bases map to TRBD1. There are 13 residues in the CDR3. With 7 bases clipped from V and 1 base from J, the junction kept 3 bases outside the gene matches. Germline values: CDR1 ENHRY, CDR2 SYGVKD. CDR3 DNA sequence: TGTGCCATCAACAACAGGGGGAACACTGAAGCTTTCTTT. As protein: CAINNRGNTEAFF.

Here the CDR3 reads CASSQRAGGPADTQYF. CDR3 in DNA: TGTGCCAGCAGCCAACGGGCGGGGGGGCCGGCAGATACGCAGTATTTT. V is TRBV9 and J is TRBJ2-3; 9 bases match TRBD2. Germline trimming cut 4 bases from V and 4 bases from J; bases unmatched to any gene: 10. Germline CDR1 and CDR2: SGDLS and YYNGEE. The CDR3 sequence is 16 residues long.

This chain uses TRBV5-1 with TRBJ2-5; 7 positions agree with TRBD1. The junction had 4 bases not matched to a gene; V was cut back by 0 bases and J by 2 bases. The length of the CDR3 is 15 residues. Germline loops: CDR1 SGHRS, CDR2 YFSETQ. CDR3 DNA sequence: TGCGCCAGCAGCTTGGTCGGGACAGAACAAGAGACCCAGTACTTC. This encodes CASSLVGTEQETQYF. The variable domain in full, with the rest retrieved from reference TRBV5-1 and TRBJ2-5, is KAGVTQTPRYLIKTRGQQVTLSCSPISGHRSVSWYQQTPGQGLQFLFEYFSETQRNKGNFPGRFSGRQFSNSRSEMNVSTLELGDSALYLCASSLVGTEQETQYFGPGTRLLVL.

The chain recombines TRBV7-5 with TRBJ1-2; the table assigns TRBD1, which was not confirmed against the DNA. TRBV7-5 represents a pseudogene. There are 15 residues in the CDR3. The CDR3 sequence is CVRRPWDRADYGYTF. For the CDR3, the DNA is TGTGTCAGAAGACCTTGGGACAGGGCGGACTATGGCTACACCTTC.

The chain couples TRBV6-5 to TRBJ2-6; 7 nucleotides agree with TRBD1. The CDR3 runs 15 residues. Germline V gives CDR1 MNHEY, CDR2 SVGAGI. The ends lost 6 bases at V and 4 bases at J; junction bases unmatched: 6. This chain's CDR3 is CASRRQGPGANVLTF. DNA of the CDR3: TGTGCCAGCAGGAGACAGGGCCCCGGGGCCAACGTCCTGACTTTC.

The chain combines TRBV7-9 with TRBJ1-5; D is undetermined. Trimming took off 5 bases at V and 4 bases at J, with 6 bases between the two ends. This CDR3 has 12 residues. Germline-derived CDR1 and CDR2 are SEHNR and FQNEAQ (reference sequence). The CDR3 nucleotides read TGTGCCAGCAGCCTCCCGAATCAGCCCCAGCATTTT. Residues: CASSLPNQPQHF.

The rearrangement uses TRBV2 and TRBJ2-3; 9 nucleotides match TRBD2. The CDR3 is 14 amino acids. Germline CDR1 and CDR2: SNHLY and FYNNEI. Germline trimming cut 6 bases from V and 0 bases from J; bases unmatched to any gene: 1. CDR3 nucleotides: TGTGCCAGCAGGGGGACTAGCAGCACAGATACGCAGTATTTT. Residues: CASRGTSSTDTQYF.

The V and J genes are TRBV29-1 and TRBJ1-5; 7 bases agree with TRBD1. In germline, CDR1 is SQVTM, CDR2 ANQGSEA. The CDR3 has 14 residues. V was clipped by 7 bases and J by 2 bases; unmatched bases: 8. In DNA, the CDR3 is TGCAGCGCTGTTGAGGGGGCGGGCAATCAGCCCCAGCATTTT. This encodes CSAVEGAGNQPQHF.

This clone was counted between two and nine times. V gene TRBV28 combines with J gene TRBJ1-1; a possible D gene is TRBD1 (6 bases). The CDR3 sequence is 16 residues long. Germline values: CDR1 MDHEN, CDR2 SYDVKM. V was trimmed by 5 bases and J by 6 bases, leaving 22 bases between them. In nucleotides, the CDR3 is TGTGCCAGCAGTACCCTTAGAACAGGGATAAGACCTGAAGCTTTCTTT. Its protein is CASSTLRTGIRPEAFF.

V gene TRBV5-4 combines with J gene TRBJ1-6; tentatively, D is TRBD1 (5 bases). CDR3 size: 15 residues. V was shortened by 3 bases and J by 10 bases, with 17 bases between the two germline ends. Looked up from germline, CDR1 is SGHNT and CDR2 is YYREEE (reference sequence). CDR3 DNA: TGTGCCAGCAGCTATGGACAAGTCCCATACTCACCCCTCCACTTT. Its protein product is CASSYGQVPYSPLHF.

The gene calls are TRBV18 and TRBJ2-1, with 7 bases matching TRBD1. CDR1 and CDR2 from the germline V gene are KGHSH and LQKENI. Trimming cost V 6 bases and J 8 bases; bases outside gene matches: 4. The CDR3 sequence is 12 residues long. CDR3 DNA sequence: TGTGCCAGCTCGCCCACAGGGGATGAGCAGTTCTTC. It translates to CASSPTGDEQFF.

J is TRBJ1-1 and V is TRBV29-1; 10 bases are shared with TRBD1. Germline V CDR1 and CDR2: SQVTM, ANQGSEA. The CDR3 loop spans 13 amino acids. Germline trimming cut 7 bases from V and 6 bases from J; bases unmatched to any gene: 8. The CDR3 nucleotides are TGCAGCGCCGACCGGGACAGGGGAGCTGAAGCTTTCTTT. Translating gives CSADRDRGAEAFF.

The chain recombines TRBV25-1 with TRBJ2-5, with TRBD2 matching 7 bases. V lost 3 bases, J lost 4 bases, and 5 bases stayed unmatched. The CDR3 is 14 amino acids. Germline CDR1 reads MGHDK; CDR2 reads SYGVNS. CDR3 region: CASSEGGGRETQYF. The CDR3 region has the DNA TGTGCCAGCAGTGAGGGGGGGGGAAGAGAGACCCAGTACTTC.

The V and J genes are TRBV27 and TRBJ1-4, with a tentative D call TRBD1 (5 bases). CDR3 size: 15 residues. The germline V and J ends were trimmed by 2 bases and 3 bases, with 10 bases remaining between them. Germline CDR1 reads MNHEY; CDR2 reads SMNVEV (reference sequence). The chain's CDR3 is CASSLRSGSNEKLFF. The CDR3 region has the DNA TGTGCCAGCAGTTTAAGGTCAGGGTCTAATGAAAAACTGTTTTTT.